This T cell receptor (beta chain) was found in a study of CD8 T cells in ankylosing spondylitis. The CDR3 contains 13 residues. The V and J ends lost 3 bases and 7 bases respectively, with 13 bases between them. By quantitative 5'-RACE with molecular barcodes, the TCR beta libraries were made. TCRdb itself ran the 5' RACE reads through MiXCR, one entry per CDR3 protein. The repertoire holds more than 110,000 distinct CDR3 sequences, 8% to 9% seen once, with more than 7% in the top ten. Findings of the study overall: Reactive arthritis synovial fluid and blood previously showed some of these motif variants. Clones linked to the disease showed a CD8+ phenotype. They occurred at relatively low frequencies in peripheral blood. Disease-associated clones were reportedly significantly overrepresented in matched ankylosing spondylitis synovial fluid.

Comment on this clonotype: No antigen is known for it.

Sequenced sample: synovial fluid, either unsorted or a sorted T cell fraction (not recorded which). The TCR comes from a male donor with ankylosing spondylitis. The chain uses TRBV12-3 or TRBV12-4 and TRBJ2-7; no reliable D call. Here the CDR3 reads CASSFLGLGEQYF. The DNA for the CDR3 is TGTGCCAGCAGTTTTTTAGGGTTAGGGGAGCAGTACTTC.